This entry describes one T cell receptor beta chain. Within the sample, other DNA sequences also encode this same CDR3. The data stem from a study of blood T cell repertoires in COVID-19. Background on the study: Acute and convalescent COVID-19 samples came from the United States, Italy and Spain. PBMCs, B-cell-depleted T cells, or T cells were the source of the cDNA or gDNA that made up the material.

The CDR3 runs 16 residues. Germline loops: CDR1 MDHEN, CDR2 SYDVKM. Trimming took off 2 bases at V and 0 bases at J, with 11 bases between the two ends. Clones were sequenced by immunoSEQ multiplex PCR, and TCRdb holds only the in-frame ones, with some missing. This sample carries 130,000 to 150,000 clones, roughly 89% of them seen once, and the ten largest clones take 5% to 7%. Participants were aged about 18 to 100 years from 20 to 30 US areas. In the 2 weeks before study entry, exposed participants met a COVID-19 case, which was PCR-confirmed or clinician-diagnosed. The sequencing sample was made of PBMCs or T cells enriched from blood (not recorded which). V is TRBV28 and J is TRBJ1-5, with D unclear. This clonotype was sampled from a woman in her fifties or sixties who had been exposed to COVID-19. In DNA, the CDR3 is TGTGCCAGCAGTTTAGGTCAGGCCTATAGCAATCAGCCCCAGCATTTT. Residues: CASSLGQAYSNQPQHF. Variable domain in full (rest from reference TRBV28 and TRBJ1-5): DVKVTQSSRYLVKRTGEKVFLECVQDMDHENMFWYRQDPGLGLRLIYFSYDVKMKEKGDIPEGYSVSREKKERFSLILESASTNQTSMYLCASSLGQAYSNQPQHFGDGTRLSIL.